This T cell receptor (beta chain) was sequenced for a study of blood T cell repertoires in COVID-19. Looking at the study overall: PBMCs, B-cell-depleted T cells, or T cells were the source of the cDNA or gDNA that made up the material.

Sequenced by immunoSEQ multiplex PCR; TCRdb stores in-frame clones only, minus some. Among a few hundred thousand clones listed, nearly 90% were seen once. V lost 9 bases, J lost 5 bases, and 19 bases lay in between. CDR3 length: 14 amino acids. Germline CDR1 reads MNHEY; CDR2 reads SVGAGI. The sequence derives from a woman between 40 and 55 years old who had recovered from COVID-19. Material: peripheral blood. J is TRBJ1-1 and V is TRBV6-5; D is possibly TRBD1 (5 bases). CDR3 sequence reads: CASILGPRRTEAFF. CDR3 DNA sequence: TGTGCCAGTATCCTGGGGCCTCGAAGGACTGAAGCTTTCTTT.